The clone carrying this TCR beta chain occurred many times. The antigen remains unidentified. Via MiXCR, TCRdb re-called the 5' RACE reads, giving one row per CDR3 protein. The table includes 110,000 to 150,000 distinct CDR3 sequences, roughly 6.7% detected once. These data are taken from a study of T cells after yellow fever vaccination. Whole-study findings and limits: FACS-sorted repertoires could contain abundant clonotypes contaminating from the bulk population.

This CDR3 is 14 amino acids long. V lost 5 bases, J lost 0 bases, and 10 bases lay in between. The J gene is TRBJ1-1, the V gene TRBV12-3 or TRBV12-4; D ambiguous. The material sequenced was CD4+ T cells sorted from PBMCs, taken 10 days after the yellow fever booster vaccination. This clonotype was obtained from a young man who received the YFV17D yellow fever vaccine. CDR3 sequence reads: CASSLRALNTEAFF. As DNA, the CDR3 is TGTGCCAGCAGTCTCCGGGCTCTGAACACTGAAGCTTTCTTT.